What follows are 30 T cell receptor beta chains derived from one specimen sequenced in a study of T cell responses to AZD1222 COVID-19 vaccine. The repertoire was sequenced with immunoSEQ multiplex PCR; TCRdb's copy has only in-frame clones and lacks some. The table shows over 75,000 clones, with approximately 83% occurring only once. This sample comprised peripheral blood, obtained 28 days after the second AZD1222 dose. These receptors all stem from an adult who received the AZD1222 COVID-19 vaccine.

This chain uses TRBV7-8 with TRBJ2-2; tentative D call: TRBD2 (6 bases). The germline V gene encodes CDR1 SGHVS and CDR2 FQNEAQ. This CDR3 is built from 14 residues. The V end was cut by 5 bases, the J end by 2 bases, with 9 bases between. CDR3 DNA: TGTGCCAGCAGCCAGCGGGCTAACACCGGGGAGCTGTTTTTT. Residues: CASSQRANTGELFF.

V and J are TRBV4-3 and TRBJ2-1; weak D call: TRBD2 (6 bases). Trimming removed 0 bases from V and 2 bases from J, with 11 bases in between. Germline values: CDR1 LGHNA, CDR2 YSLEER. This CDR3 comprises 16 residues. The CDR3 coding sequence is TGCGCCAGCAGCCAAGATCGCTGGACTACCTACAATGAGCAGTTCTTC. The encoded protein is CASSQDRWTTYNEQFF.

The CDR3 sequence: CASSLFAGGRADTQYF. The CDR3 nucleotides are TGTGCCAGCAGTTTATTTGCGGGGGGGCGTGCAGATACGCAGTATTTT. This sequence joins TRBV27 and TRBJ2-3; TRBD2 matches 9 bases. Losses at the gene ends were 1 base for V and 4 bases for J; bases not matched to a gene: 6. Germline-derived CDR1 and CDR2 are MNHEY and SMNVEV (reference sequence). This CDR3 comprises 16 residues.

The chain has TRBV7-9 and TRBJ2-7; no firm D call. CDR1 is SEHNR and CDR2 is FQNEAQ in the germline V gene (reference sequence). Trimming took 5 bases from V and 2 from J, leaving 7 bases between them. CDR3 length: 12 residues. Written as DNA, the CDR3 is TGTGCCAGCAGCCAGAACACCTACGAGCAGTACTTC. Encoded protein: CASSQNTYEQYF.

The chain uses TRBV7-9 and TRBJ1-1; D is perhaps TRBD1 (5 bases). V was shortened by 5 bases and J by 7 bases, with 17 bases between the two germline ends. The CDR3 sequence is 14 residues long. CDR1 is SEHNR, CDR2 FQNEAQ, per germline (reference sequence). The CDR3 sequence: CASSADGTDVEAFF. The CDR3 DNA follows: TGTGCCAGCAGCGCCGACGGGACCGATGTTGAAGCTTTCTTT.

Here the CDR3 reads CASSDAREGDIQYF. The DNA of the CDR3 is TGTGCCAGCAGTGACGCTAGGGAAGGAGACATTCAGTACTTC. The chain links TRBV25-1 to TRBJ2-4; no reliable D call. The germline V gene has CDR1 MGHDK and CDR2 SYGVNS. The CDR3 consists of 14 residues. Trimming removed 3 bases from V and 8 bases from J, with 14 bases in between.

The genes are TRBV9 and TRBJ1-6; 9 positions match TRBD1. The CDR3 runs 14 residues. V lost 4 bases and J lost 9; bases outside the gene matches: 5. CDR1 is SGDLS, CDR2 YYNGEE, per germline. The CDR3: CASSPDRGISPLHF. CDR3 in DNA: TGTGCCAGCAGCCCGGACAGGGGAATTTCACCCCTCCACTTT.

The V call is TRBV19, the J call TRBJ1-5; tentative D call: TRBD1 (5 bases). Deletions cut 0 bases from V and 0 bases from J, with 9 bases between. CDR1 is LNHDA, CDR2 SQIVND, per germline (reference sequence). The CDR3 extends over 16 amino acids. CDR3 nucleotides: TGTGCCAGTAGTATAGACGCAGGGTATAGCAATCAGCCCCAGCATTTT. This gives the protein CASSIDAGYSNQPQHF.

The rearrangement uses TRBV5-4 and TRBJ1-2; TRBD1 matches 7 bases. Looked up from germline, CDR1 is SGHNT and CDR2 is YYREEE (reference sequence). The CDR3 totals 13 residues. V lost 4 bases, J lost 4 bases, and 4 bases stayed unmatched. For the CDR3, the DNA is TGTGCCAGCAGCCAGGGACAGCGCTATGGCTACACCTTC. Encoded protein: CASSQGQRYGYTF.

This chain links TRBV28 with TRBJ2-1; 9 nucleotides align to TRBD2. Germline CDR1 and CDR2: MDHEN and SYDVKM. Trimming at V came to 5 bases and at J to 4 bases, leaving 6 bases not matched to a gene. The CDR3 has 15 residues. The CDR3 DNA reads TGTGCCAGCAGTCTTCCGACTAGCGGATACAATGAGCAGTTCTTC. Amino acid sequence: CASSLPTSGYNEQFF.

The rearrangement joins TRBV4-3 to TRBJ1-3; TRBD1 is a possible D gene (6 bases). The germline CDR1 and CDR2 sequences are LGHNA and YSLEER. V was cut by 9 bases and J by 8 bases, with 20 bases left in between. The length of the CDR3 is 14 residues. The CDR3 region is CARTRGQEGHTIYF. CDR3 in DNA: TGCGCCAGGACGCGGGGGCAAGAGGGTCACACCATATATTTT.

The chain links TRBV9 to TRBJ2-3; the D gene is possibly TRBD2 (5 bases). CDR1 and CDR2 (germline): SGDLS, YYNGEE. With 0 bases removed from V and 0 bases from J, the gap between germline ends came to 8 bases. CDR3 length equals 15 residues. CDR3 sequence reads: CASSVVGVSTDTQYF. CDR3 in DNA: TGTGCCAGCAGCGTAGTCGGGGTGAGCACAGATACGCAGTATTTT.

This chain uses TRBV7-2 with TRBJ2-3; TRBD2 aligns across 11 bases. The germline gives CDR1 SGHTA, CDR2 FQGNSA. The CDR3 covers 17 residues. J gave up 4 bases and V 1 base, and 7 bases lay outside the gene matches. CDR3 sequence reads: CASSLEVAGGLSDTQYF. The DNA for the CDR3 is TGTGCCAGCAGCTTAGAGGTAGCGGGGGGGCTCTCAGATACGCAGTATTTT.

The genes are TRBV4-2 and TRBJ2-1; D is ambiguous. Trimming cost V 0 bases and J 5 bases, with 14 bases left between them. The CDR3 runs 16 residues. CDR1 LGHNA and CDR2 YNFKEQ come from the germline V gene. CDR3 sequence (DNA): TGTGCCAGCAGCCAAGATCCAAATGGGGAAAACAATGAGCAGTTCTTC. Its protein is CASSQDPNGENNEQFF.

This chain joins TRBV28 and TRBJ2-7; D remains ambiguous. CDR1 and CDR2 (germline): MDHEN, SYDVKM. Trimming removed 6 bases from V and 2 bases from J, with 11 bases in between. The CDR3 sequence is 13 residues long. CDR3 DNA sequence: TGTGCCAGCAGGCGAGGTTTGCCCTACGAGCAGTACTTC. Translating it yields CASRRGLPYEQYF.

The chain joins TRBV2 to TRBJ1-4; D gene ambiguous. The CDR3 consists of 13 residues. The germline V and J ends were trimmed by 9 bases and 8 bases, with 16 bases remaining between them. The germline CDR1 and CDR2 sequences are SNHLY and FYNNEI. CDR3 DNA: TGTGCCAGTACTAGGGAGAGTGGGGAAAAACTGTTTTTT. Translating it yields CASTRESGEKLFF.

V usage is TRBV2 and J usage is TRBJ1-2, with unresolved D. V lost 4 bases to trimming and J lost 10 bases, with 7 bases between them. The CDR3 sequence is 10 residues long. Germline V gives CDR1 SNHLY, CDR2 FYNNEI. The CDR3 sequence: CASSGPIYTF. CDR3 coding DNA: TGTGCCAGCAGTGGGCCGATCTACACCTTC. The complete variable domain, with remaining parts taken from reference TRBV2 and TRBJ1-2, reads EPEVTQTPSHQVTQMGQEVILRCVPISNHLYFYWYRQILGQKVEFLVSFYNNEISEKSEIFDDQFSVERPDGSNFTLKIRSTKLEDSAMYFCASSGPIYTFGSGTRLTVV.

The gene calls are TRBV10-3 and TRBJ1-2; D possibly corresponds to TRBD1 (5 bases). The CDR3 is 13 amino acids. Germline V gives CDR1 ENHRY, CDR2 SYGVKD. Trimming stripped 10 bases from V and 4 bases from J, with 16 bases between. The CDR3 here is CATIDDSFYGYTF. The CDR3 nucleotides are TGTGCCACTATAGACGACAGCTTCTATGGCTACACCTTC.

The chain couples TRBV6-1 to TRBJ1-2; D is undetermined. The CDR3 covers 13 residues. CDR1 and CDR2 (germline): MNHNS, SASEGT. V was pared by 1 base and J by 5 bases, with 8 bases between. CDR3 sequence reads: CASSEGPGYGYTF. In DNA, the CDR3 is TGTGCCAGCAGTGAAGGTCCTGGGTATGGCTACACCTTC.

The J gene is TRBJ2-7, the V gene TRBV5-1, with unresolved D. The CDR3 sequence is 19 residues long. Germline CDR1 SGHRS, CDR2 YFSETQ. Trimming left V 8 bases short and J 0 bases short, with 30 bases between. As DNA, the CDR3 is TGCGCCAGACCGCCAGACCCTCCTTACGGCGGTTTCTCCTCCTACGAGCAGTACTTC. Translation: CARPPDPPYGGFSSYEQYF.

The chain is built from TRBV14 and TRBJ1-2; D gene unclear. The CDR3 has 14 residues. From germline, CDR1 is SGHDN and CDR2 FVKESK. V lost 0 bases and J 4 bases, leaving 9 bases between the germline ends. The CDR3 coding sequence is TGTGCCAGCAGCCAAGATCTCACTTCCTATGGCTACACCTTC. This sequence encodes CASSQDLTSYGYTF.

The chain links TRBV3-1 (or the pseudogene TRBV3-2) to TRBJ2-3; TRBD2 aligns across 10 bases. CDR1 is LGHDT, CDR2 YNNKEL, per germline (reference sequence). The CDR3 has 15 amino acids. The V gene end was trimmed by 8 bases and the J gene end by 3 bases; junction bases not matched to a gene: 8. CDR3 region: CASGFGSGGTDTQYF. The CDR3 region has the DNA TGTGCCAGCGGCTTTGGTAGCGGGGGGACAGATACGCAGTATTTT.

This clone occurred once. The rearrangement links TRBV5-1 to TRBJ2-3; tentatively, D is TRBD1 or TRBD2 (5 bases each). The V end was cut by 6 bases, the J end by 0 bases, with 11 bases between. Germline CDR1 reads SGHRS; CDR2 reads YFSETQ. The CDR3 extends over 14 amino acids. In DNA form, the CDR3 reads TGCGCCAGCAACGTAGGGACGAGCACAGATACGCAGTATTTT. This encodes CASNVGTSTDTQYF.

The rearrangement links TRBV24-1 to TRBJ1-5; tentative D call: TRBD1 (5 bases). The CDR3 has 16 residues. The germline V and J ends were trimmed by 3 bases and 4 bases, with 15 bases remaining between them. Germline lookup yields CDR1 KGHDR and CDR2 SFDVKD. This CDR3 reads CATSDPDSDLNQPQHF. The CDR3 region has the DNA TGTGCCACCAGTGATCCTGACAGTGATCTTAATCAGCCCCAGCATTTT.

As concerns this clone: This sample includes further DNA sequences coding for the same CDR3. V gene TRBV11-3 combines with J gene TRBJ2-2; D is uncertain. V lost 5 bases and J 2 bases, leaving 3 bases between the germline ends. Germline CDR1 SGHNT, CDR2 YENEEA. The CDR3 has 12 amino acids. The CDR3, as DNA: TGTGCCAGCAGCCTAAACACCGGGGAGCTGTTTTTT. It yields the protein CASSLNTGELFF.

This clone was seen once. The rearrangement links TRBV5-1 to TRBJ2-1; TRBD2 agrees at 13 bases. The CDR3 length is 17 residues. CDR1 is SGHRS and CDR2 is YFSETQ in the germline V gene. After removal of 1 base from V and 8 bases from J, the junction contained 9 bases not matched to a gene. Here the CDR3 DNA reads TGCGCCAGCAGCTTGCAAACTAGCGGGGGGGCCGGGTATGAGCAGTTCTTC. Protein: CASSLQTSGGAGYEQFF.

The chain has TRBV28 and TRBJ1-2, with 10 bases aligning to TRBD1. J gave up 6 bases and V 8 bases, and 3 bases lay outside the gene matches. Germline CDR1 MDHEN, CDR2 SYDVKM. The CDR3 runs to 12 residues. The chain's CDR3 is CASLGQGDGYTF. The CDR3 region has the DNA TGTGCCAGCCTCGGACAGGGGGATGGCTACACCTTC.

The V gene is TRBV19, the J gene TRBJ2-1, with TRBD2 matching 11 bases. Germline CDR1 is LNHDA and CDR2 is SQIVND (reference sequence). The CDR3 is 17 residues long. V was clipped by 1 base and J by 6 bases; unmatched bases: 8. The CDR3 DNA sequence: TGTGCCAGTAGTATAGGTAGCGGGGGGGCGTTTGGCAATGAGCAGTTCTTC. Its translation is CASSIGSGGAFGNEQFF.

This rearrangement joins TRBV7-3 to TRBJ2-1, with 7 bases identical to TRBD2. V was pared by 2 bases and J by 8 bases, with 9 bases of the junction left unmatched. There are 15 residues in the CDR3. Germline CDR1 reads SGHTA; CDR2 reads FQGTGA. CDR3 sequence: CASSLAAGYRDEQFF. The CDR3 DNA reads as TGTGCCAGCAGCTTAGCAGCGGGGTACCGGGATGAGCAGTTCTTC.

The chain uses TRBV6-5 and TRBJ2-5; D unresolved. CDR3 length: 12 amino acids. V was cut by 4 bases and J by 0 bases, with 3 bases left in between. Germline V gene data show CDR1 as MNHEY and CDR2 as SVGAGI. CDR3 in amino acids: CASSSYQETQYF. The CDR3 DNA reads TGTGCCAGCAGTTCGTACCAAGAGACCCAGTACTTC.